This T cell receptor beta chain was sequenced for a study of T cell repertoires in aging, cancer and after chemotherapy. The germline V gene encodes CDR1 MNHEY and CDR2 SMNVEV (reference sequence). V lost 7 bases to trimming and J lost 1 base, with 7 bases between them. The CDR3 has 12 amino acids. Rearranged V-D-J TRB sequences were amplified with a mixed TRB-A/B primer pool. TCRdb fed the multiplex PCR reads into MiXCR, producing one record per CDR3 protein. Of about 4,200 distinct CDR3 sequences listed, about a quarter were seen once; the top ten hold around 31%. The template was genomic DNA from peripheral blood, not RNA. This clonotype was recorded a few times.

Sequenced input: blood. The rearrangement links TRBV27 to TRBJ1-1; the D is unclear. The TCR sequence derives from a human donor with a blood cancer. The chain's CDR3 is CASIAANTEAFF. The CDR3, as DNA: TGTGCCAGCATCGCGGCGAACACTGAAGCTTTCTTT.